This TCR beta chain was recorded in a study of breast tumors, draining lymph nodes, adjacent tissues. Study findings and constraints: That most tumor T cells come from lymph nodes remained unproven. Tumor repertoires ranked between lymph nodes and nontumor tissue in diversity, with V and J gene preferences. Most tumor T cells seemingly derive from lymph node, then expand in tumor. Luminal-like breast cancer showed significantly greater tumor-nontumor repertoire similarity than basal-like breast cancer did.

With regard to this clonotype: What it binds is not known.

This CDR3 region has 15 residues. The V and J ends lost 4 bases and 0 bases respectively, with 12 bases between them. Per germline, CDR1 LGHDT and CDR2 YNNKEL (reference sequence). TCRdb processed the multiplex PCR reads anew with MiXCR; each CDR3 protein has one entry. The sample shows more than 250,000 distinct CDR3 sequences, roughly 30% of them seen only once. The lymph nodes were axillary draining lymph nodes from breast cancer patients. This sequence originates from a female donor with breast cancer. Some clones in this sample may be carry-over from other donors' samples. V usage is TRBV3-1 and J usage is TRBJ2-5; the D gene is possibly TRBD1 (6 bases). The sequencing input was axillary lymph node tissue. DNA of the CDR3: TGTGCCAGCAGCCCAGGGGCAGGCAACCAAGAGACCCAGTACTTC. This sequence encodes CASSPGAGNQETQYF.